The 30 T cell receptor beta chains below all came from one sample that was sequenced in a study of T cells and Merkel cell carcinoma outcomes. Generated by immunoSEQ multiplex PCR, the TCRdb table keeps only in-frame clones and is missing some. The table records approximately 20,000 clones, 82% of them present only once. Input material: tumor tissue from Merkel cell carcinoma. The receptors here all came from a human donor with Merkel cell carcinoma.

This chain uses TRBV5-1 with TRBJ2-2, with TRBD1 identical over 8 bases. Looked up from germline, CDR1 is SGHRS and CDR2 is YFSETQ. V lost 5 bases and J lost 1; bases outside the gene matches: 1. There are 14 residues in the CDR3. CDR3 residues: CASRGTGNTGELFF. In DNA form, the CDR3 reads TGCGCCAGCAGGGGGACAGGGAACACCGGGGAGCTGTTTTTT.

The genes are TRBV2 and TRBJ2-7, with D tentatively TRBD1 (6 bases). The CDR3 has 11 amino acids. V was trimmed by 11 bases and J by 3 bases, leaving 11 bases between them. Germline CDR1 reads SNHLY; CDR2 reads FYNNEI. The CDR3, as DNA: TGTGCCTTCCGGGACAACTACGAGCAGTACTTC. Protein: CAFRDNYEQYF. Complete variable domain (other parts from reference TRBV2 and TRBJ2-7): EPEVTQTPSHQVTQMGQEVILRCVPISNHLYFYWYRQILGQKVEFLVSFYNNEISEKSEIFDDQFSVERPDGSNFTLKIRSTKLEDSAMYFCAFRDNYEQYFGPGTRLTVT.

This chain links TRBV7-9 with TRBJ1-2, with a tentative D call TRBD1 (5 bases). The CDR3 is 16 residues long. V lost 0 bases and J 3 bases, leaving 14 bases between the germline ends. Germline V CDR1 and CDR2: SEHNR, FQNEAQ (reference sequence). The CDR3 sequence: CASSLARGVGHYGYTF. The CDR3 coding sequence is TGTGCCAGCAGCTTAGCTAGGGGAGTGGGACACTATGGCTACACCTTC.

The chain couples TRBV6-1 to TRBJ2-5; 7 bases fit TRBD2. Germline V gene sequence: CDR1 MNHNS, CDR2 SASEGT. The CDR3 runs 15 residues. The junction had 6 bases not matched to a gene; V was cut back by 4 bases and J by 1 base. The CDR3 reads CASSAAAGAQETQYF. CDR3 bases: TGTGCCAGCAGTGCAGCGGCGGGAGCCCAAGAGACCCAGTACTTC.

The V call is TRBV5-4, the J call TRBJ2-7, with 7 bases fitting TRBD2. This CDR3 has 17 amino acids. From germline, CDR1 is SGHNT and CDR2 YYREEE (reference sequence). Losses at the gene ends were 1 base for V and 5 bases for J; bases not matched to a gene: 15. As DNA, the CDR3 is TGTGCCAGCAGCTTGCGGGGAGCGGGAACAACGACCCACGAGCAGTACTTC. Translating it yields CASSLRGAGTTTHEQYF.

The CDR3 nucleotides read TGTGCCAGCAGCCCACGTCCGGCCCCTCCAGTGGGCTACACCTTC. Amino acid sequence: CASSPRPAPPVGYTF. This chain connects TRBV7-6 to TRBJ1-2; D gene unclear. The CDR3 length is 15 residues. Trimming removed 5 bases at V and 8 bases at J, with 21 bases between. Looked up from germline, CDR1 is SGHVS and CDR2 is FNYEAQ.

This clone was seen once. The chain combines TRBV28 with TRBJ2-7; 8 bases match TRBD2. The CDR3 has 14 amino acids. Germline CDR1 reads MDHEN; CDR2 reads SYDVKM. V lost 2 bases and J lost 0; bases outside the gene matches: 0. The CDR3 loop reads CASSLSGSSYEQYF. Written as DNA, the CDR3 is TGTGCCAGCAGTTTAAGCGGGAGCTCCTACGAGCAGTACTTC.

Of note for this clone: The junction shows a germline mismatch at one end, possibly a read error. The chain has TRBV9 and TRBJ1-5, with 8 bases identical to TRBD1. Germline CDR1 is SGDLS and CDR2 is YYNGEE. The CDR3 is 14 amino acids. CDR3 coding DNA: TGTGCCAGCAGCACTTCAGGGGGCTATCAGCCACAGCATTTT. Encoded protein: CASSTSGGYQPQHF.

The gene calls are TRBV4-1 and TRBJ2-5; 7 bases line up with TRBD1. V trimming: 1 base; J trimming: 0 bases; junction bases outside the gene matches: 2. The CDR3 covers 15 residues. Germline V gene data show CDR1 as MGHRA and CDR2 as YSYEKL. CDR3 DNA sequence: TGCGCCAGCAGCCAAGCTGGGACAGACCAAGAGACCCAGTACTTC. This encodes CASSQAGTDQETQYF.

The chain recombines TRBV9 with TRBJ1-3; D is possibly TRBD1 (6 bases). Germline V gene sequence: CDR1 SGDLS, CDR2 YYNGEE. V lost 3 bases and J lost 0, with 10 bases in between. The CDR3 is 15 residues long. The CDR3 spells CASSEQGSSGNTIYF. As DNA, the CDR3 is TGTGCCAGCAGCGAGCAGGGGAGCTCTGGAAACACCATATATTTT.

CDR3 DNA sequence: TGCGCCAGCAGCCAAGAGATTAAGCAGGGAGGGGCTTTCTTT. Translated: CASSQEIKQGGAFF. The chain couples TRBV4-1 to TRBJ1-1; the D gene is possibly TRBD1 (5 bases). V gave up 0 bases and J gave up 11 bases, with 16 bases separating them. Germline CDR1 and CDR2: MGHRA and YSYEKL. The CDR3 length is 14 residues.

The CDR3 DNA reads TGCGCCAGCAGTATGGGAGGCCTGCGGGGGGTGACCCAGTACTTC. Its protein product is CASSMGGLRGVTQYF. The chain links TRBV4-1 to TRBJ2-5, with TRBD2 identical over 8 bases. CDR3 length equals 15 residues. CDR1 is MGHRA, CDR2 YSYEKL, per germline. With 6 bases clipped from V and 7 bases from J, the junction kept 13 bases outside the gene matches.

CDR3 nucleotide sequence: TGTGCCAGCAGCTTAACGCGAGGCACTGAAGCTTTCTTT. Translated: CASSLTRGTEAFF. The rearrangement uses TRBV11-3 and TRBJ1-1; D ambiguous. Per the germline V gene, CDR1 is SGHNT and CDR2 is YENEEA. Trimming pared 2 bases from V and 4 bases from J, leaving 8 bases between. The CDR3 extends over 13 amino acids.

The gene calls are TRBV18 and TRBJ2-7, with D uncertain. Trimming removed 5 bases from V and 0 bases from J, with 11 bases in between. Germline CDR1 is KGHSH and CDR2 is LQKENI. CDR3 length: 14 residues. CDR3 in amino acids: CASSSSRNSYEQYF. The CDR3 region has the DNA TGTGCCAGCTCATCATCACGCAACTCCTACGAGCAGTACTTC.

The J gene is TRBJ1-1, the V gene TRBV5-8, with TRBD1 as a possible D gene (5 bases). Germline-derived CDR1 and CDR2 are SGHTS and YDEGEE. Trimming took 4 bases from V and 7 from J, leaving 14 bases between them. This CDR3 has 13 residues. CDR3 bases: TGTGCCAGCAGCAAGAACCGGGACGGTGAAGCTTTCTTT. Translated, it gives CASSKNRDGEAFF.

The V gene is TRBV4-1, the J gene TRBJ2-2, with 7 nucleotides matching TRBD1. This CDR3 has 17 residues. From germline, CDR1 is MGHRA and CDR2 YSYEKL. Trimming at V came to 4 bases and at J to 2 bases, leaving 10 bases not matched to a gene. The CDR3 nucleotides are TGCGCCAGCAGCCTCGAGAGCTACAGGGGAAACACCGGGGAGCTGTTTTTT. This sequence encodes CASSLESYRGNTGELFF.

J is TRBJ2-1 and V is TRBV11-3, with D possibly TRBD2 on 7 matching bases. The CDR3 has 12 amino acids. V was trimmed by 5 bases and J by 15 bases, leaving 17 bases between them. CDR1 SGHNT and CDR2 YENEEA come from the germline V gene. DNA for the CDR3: TGTGCCAGCAGCCCAACCCGGGGGGCGGGGTTCTTC. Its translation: CASSPTRGAGFF.

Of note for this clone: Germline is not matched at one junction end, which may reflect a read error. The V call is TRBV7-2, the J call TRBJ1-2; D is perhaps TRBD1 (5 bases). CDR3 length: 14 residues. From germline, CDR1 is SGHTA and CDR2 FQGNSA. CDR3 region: CASSPALVGGACFF. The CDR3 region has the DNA TGTGCCAGCAGTCCCGCCTTGGTCGGGGGAGCATGCTTCTTC.

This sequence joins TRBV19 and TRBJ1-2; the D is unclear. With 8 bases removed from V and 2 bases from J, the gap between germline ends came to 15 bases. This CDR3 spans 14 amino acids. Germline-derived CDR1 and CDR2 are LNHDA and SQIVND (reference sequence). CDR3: CASSLIGENYGYTF. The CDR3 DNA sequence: TGTGCCAGTTCCCTAATCGGGGAAAACTATGGCTACACCTTC.

The CDR3 sequence is CASSLFYYSYEQYF. Here the CDR3 DNA reads TGTGCCAGCAGTTTATTTTACTACTCCTACGAGCAGTACTTC. The rearrangement joins TRBV28 to TRBJ2-7; D call uncertain. Germline-derived CDR1 and CDR2 are MDHEN and SYDVKM. Between the trimmed V and J ends, which lost 1 base and 0 bases, there was a span of 7 bases. This CDR3 has 14 amino acids.

For the CDR3, the DNA is TGTGCCAGCAGCTTCAACAGGGTAATAAGAAATGGCTACACCTTC. It specifies CASSFNRVIRNGYTF. This rearrangement joins TRBV5-4 to TRBJ1-2, with D perhaps TRBD1 (6 bases). V was shortened by 2 bases and J by 6 bases, with 17 bases between the two germline ends. The CDR3 is 15 residues long. Germline loops: CDR1 SGHNT, CDR2 YYREEE (reference sequence).

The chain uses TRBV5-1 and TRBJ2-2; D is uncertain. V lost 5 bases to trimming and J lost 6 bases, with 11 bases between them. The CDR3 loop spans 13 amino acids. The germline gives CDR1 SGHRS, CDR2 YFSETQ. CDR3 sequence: CASSFRQAGELFF. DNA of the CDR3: TGCGCCAGCAGTTTCAGGCAGGCCGGGGAGCTGTTTTTT. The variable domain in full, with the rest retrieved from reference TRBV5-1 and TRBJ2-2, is KAGVTQTPRYLIKTRGQQVTLSCSPISGHRSVSWYQQTPGQGLQFLFEYFSETQRNKGNFPGRFSGRQFSNSRSEMNVSTLELGDSALYLCASSFRQAGELFFGEGSRLTVL.

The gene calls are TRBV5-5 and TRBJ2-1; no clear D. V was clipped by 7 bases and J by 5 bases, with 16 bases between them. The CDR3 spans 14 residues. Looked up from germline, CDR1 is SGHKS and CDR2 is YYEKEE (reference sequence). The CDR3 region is CASEWAASHNEQFF. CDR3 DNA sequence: TGTGCCAGCGAGTGGGCAGCATCCCACAATGAGCAGTTCTTC. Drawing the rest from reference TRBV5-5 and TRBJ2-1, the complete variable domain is DAGVTQSPTHLIKTRGQQVTLRCSPISGHKSVSWYQQVLGQGPQFIFQYYEKEERGRGNFPDRFSARQFPNYSSELNVNALLLGDSALYLCASEWAASHNEQFFGPGTRLTVL.

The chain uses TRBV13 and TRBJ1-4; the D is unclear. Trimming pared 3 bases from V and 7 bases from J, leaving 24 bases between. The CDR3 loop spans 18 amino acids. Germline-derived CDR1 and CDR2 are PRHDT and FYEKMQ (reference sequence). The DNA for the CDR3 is TGTGCCAGCAGCTTGGCCTCGAACACAGAGGGTTGGGGTGAAAAACTGTTTTTT. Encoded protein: CASSLASNTEGWGEKLFF.

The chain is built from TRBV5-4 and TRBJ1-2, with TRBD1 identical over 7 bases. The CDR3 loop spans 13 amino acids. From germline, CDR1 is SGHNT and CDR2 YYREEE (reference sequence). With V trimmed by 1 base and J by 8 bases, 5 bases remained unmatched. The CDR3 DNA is TGTGCCAGCAGCTTGACAGGGGCGCTAGGCTACACCTTC. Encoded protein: CASSLTGALGYTF.

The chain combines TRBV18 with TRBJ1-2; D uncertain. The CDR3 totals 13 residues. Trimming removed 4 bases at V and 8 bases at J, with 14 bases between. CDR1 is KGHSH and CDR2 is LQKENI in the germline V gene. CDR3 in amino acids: CASSLFRSDGYTF. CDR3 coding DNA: TGTGCCAGCTCACTCTTTAGGAGTGACGGCTACACCTTC.

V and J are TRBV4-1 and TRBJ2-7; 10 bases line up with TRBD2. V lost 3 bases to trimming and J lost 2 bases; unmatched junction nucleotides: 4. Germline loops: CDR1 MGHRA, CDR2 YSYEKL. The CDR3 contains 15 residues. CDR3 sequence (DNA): TGCGCCAGCAGCCATCATAGCGGGAGGCCCTACGAGCAGTACTTC. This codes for CASSHHSGRPYEQYF.

The CDR3 nucleotides are TGTGCCAGTGGGACGGGCAATCAGCCCCAGCATTTT. Translation: CASGTGNQPQHF. The rearrangement links TRBV19 to TRBJ1-5, with D maybe TRBD1 (5 bases). Germline V lookup: CDR1 LNHDA, CDR2 SQIVND (reference sequence). The CDR3 consists of 12 residues. V was trimmed by 8 bases and J by 2 bases, leaving 7 bases between them.

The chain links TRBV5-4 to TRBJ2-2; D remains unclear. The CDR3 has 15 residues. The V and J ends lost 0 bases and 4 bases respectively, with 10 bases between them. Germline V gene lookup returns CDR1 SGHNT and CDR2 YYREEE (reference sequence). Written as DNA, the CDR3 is TGTGCCAGCAGCTTGGGACAACACAGCACCGGGGAGCTGTTTTTT. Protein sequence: CASSLGQHSTGELFF.

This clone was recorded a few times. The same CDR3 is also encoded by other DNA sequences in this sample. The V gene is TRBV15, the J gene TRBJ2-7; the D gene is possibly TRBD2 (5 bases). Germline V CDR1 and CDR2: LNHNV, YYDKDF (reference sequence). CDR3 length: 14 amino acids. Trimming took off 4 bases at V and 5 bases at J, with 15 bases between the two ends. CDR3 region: CATSTAGRADEQYF. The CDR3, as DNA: TGTGCCACCAGCACTGCGGGTCGGGCGGACGAGCAGTACTTC.